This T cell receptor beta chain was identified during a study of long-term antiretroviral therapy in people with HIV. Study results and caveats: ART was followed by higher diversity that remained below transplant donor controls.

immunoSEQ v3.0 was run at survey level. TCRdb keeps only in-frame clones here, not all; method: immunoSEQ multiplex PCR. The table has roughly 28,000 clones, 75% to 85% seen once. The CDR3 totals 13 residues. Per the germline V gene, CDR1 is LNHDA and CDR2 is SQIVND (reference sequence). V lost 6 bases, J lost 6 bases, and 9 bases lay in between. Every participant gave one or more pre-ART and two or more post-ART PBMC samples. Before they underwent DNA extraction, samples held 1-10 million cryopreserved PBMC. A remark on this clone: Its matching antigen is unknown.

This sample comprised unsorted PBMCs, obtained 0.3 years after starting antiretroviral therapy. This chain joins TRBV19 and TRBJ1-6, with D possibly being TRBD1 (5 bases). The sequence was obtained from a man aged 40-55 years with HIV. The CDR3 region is CASRVRGNSPLHF. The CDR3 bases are TGTGCCAGTAGAGTAAGGGGTAATTCACCCCTCCACTTT.